This is a list of T cell receptor beta chains from one sample in a study of OX40 agonist ivuxolimab in advanced cancers. Sequenced by immunoSEQ multiplex PCR; TCRdb stores in-frame clones only, minus some. The table shows 50,000 to 60,000 clones, with approximately 86% occurring only once. Material: CD4+ or CD8+ T cells sorted from blood, obtained in a trial of the OX40 agonist ivuxolimab. Every receptor here comes from an adult with an advanced solid tumor such as melanoma, head and neck, liver or kidney cancer. Both conserved end residues are part of each CDR3. The order of the fields is J gene, V gene, D gene, CDR3 length, clone size, CDR3 DNA, CDR3 protein. A D gene is named only where the DNA matches it firmly. For some rows the clone size is stated as once, few or many, or as a class when expanded; others skip it.

J gene: TRBJ1-3; V gene: TRBV5-4; D gene: TRBD1; CDR3 length: 15; clone size: -; CDR3 DNA: TGTGCCAGCAGCTTGGACAGGGGGGATGGAAACACCATATATTTT; CDR3 protein: CASSLDRGDGNTIYF
J gene: TRBJ2-7; V gene: TRBV7-9; D gene: -; CDR3 length: 14; clone size: -; CDR3 DNA: TGTGCCAGCAGCAAACAGCAGAGCTCCTACGAGCAGTACTTC; CDR3 protein: CASSKQQSSYEQYF
J gene: TRBJ2-7; V gene: TRBV5-5; D gene: TRBD2; CDR3 length: 15; clone size: -; CDR3 DNA: TGTGCCAGCAGCTTCGTCAGCGGGGGGCTCTACGAGCAGTACTTC; CDR3 protein: CASSFVSGGLYEQYF
J gene: TRBJ1-1; V gene: TRBV9; D gene: TRBD1; CDR3 length: 13; clone size: -; CDR3 DNA: TGTGCCAGCACAGGACAGGGATTCACTGAAGCTTTCTTT; CDR3 protein: CASTGQGFTEAFF
J gene: TRBJ2-7; V gene: TRBV25-1; D gene: -; CDR3 length: 14; clone size: -; CDR3 DNA: TGTGCCAGCAACAGTGAGGGTTTTTTCTACGAGCAGTACTTC; CDR3 protein: CASNSEGFFYEQYF
J gene: TRBJ2-3; V gene: TRBV11-2; D gene: TRBD2; CDR3 length: 16; clone size: -; CDR3 DNA: TGTGCCAGCAGCTCGCTGGGGGGGAGGTACACAGATACGCAGTATTTT; CDR3 protein: CASSSLGGRYTDTQYF
J gene: TRBJ2-1; V gene: TRBV30; D gene: TRBD2; CDR3 length: 15; clone size: -; CDR3 DNA: TGTGCCTGGAGTGTATTGGGGGGGGTTAGTGATGAGCAGTTCTTC; CDR3 protein: CAWSVLGGVSDEQFF
J gene: TRBJ2-7; V gene: TRBV4-3; D gene: TRBD2; CDR3 length: 16; clone size: -; CDR3 DNA: TGCGCCAGCAGCCAAAACTTAGCGGGGGGCTCCTACGAGCAGTACTTC; CDR3 protein: CASSQNLAGGSYEQYF
J gene: TRBJ1-4; V gene: TRBV4-3; D gene: -; CDR3 length: 17; clone size: -; CDR3 DNA: TGCGCCAGCAGCCAAGATAACGGCCCTGCAACTAATGAAAAACTGTTTTTT; CDR3 protein: CASSQDNGPATNEKLFF
J gene: TRBJ2-7; V gene: TRBV10-3; D gene: TRBD2; CDR3 length: 15; clone size: -; CDR3 DNA: TGTGCCATCACCGCTCTAGCGGTTCCCTCCTACGAGCAGTACTTC; CDR3 protein: CAITALAVPSYEQYF
J gene: TRBJ2-3; V gene: TRBV5-1; D gene: -; CDR3 length: 15; clone size: -; CDR3 DNA: TGCGCCAGCAGCTTGGGGGACTCCCCCACAGATACGCAGTATTTT; CDR3 protein: CASSLGDSPTDTQYF
J gene: TRBJ1-1; V gene: TRBV19; D gene: TRBD1; CDR3 length: 14; clone size: -; CDR3 DNA: TGTGCCAGTAGTAGGGACAGACGGAACACTGAAGCTTTCTTT; CDR3 protein: CASSRDRRNTEAFF
J gene: TRBJ2-7; V gene: TRBV12-5; D gene: -; CDR3 length: 14; clone size: -; CDR3 DNA: TGTGCTAGTGGTTTGCGGCAGACCTCCTACGAGCAGTACTTC; CDR3 protein: CASGLRQTSYEQYF
J gene: TRBJ2-1; V gene: TRBV10-2; D gene: -; CDR3 length: 13; clone size: -; CDR3 DNA: TGCGCCAGCAAGGGAGGTCTCGGACATGAGCAGTTCTTC; CDR3 protein: CASKGGLGHEQFF
J gene: TRBJ2-7; V gene: TRBV27; D gene: -; CDR3 length: 11; clone size: -; CDR3 DNA: TGTGCCAGCAGTGACACCTACGAGCAGTACTTC; CDR3 protein: CASSDTYEQYF
J gene: TRBJ1-1; V gene: TRBV14; D gene: -; CDR3 length: 13; clone size: -; CDR3 DNA: TGTGCCAGCAGCCAAGATCCCAACACTGAAGCTTTCTTT; CDR3 protein: CASSQDPNTEAFF
J gene: TRBJ2-7; V gene: TRBV4-1; D gene: -; CDR3 length: 15; clone size: -; CDR3 DNA: TGCGCCAGCAGCCAAGAGGGAGGGGGGAGCTACGAGCAGTACTTC; CDR3 protein: CASSQEGGGSYEQYF
J gene: TRBJ2-5; V gene: TRBV30; D gene: -; CDR3 length: 13; clone size: once; CDR3 DNA: TGTGCCTGGAGTGCGGGCCCTCGGGAGACCCAGTACTTC; CDR3 protein: CAWSAGPRETQYF
J gene: TRBJ2-7; V gene: TRBV29-1; D gene: -; CDR3 length: 14; clone size: once; CDR3 DNA: TGCAGCGTTGAAACTCGAGGGGGATACTACGAGCAGTACTTC; CDR3 protein: CSVETRGGYYEQYF
J gene: TRBJ1-2; V gene: TRBV29-1; D gene: -; CDR3 length: 14; clone size: -; CDR3 DNA: TGCAGCGTTGAACAGGTCAGGAAAAACTATGGCTACACCTTC; CDR3 protein: CSVEQVRKNYGYTF
J gene: TRBJ2-7; V gene: TRBV5-1; D gene: -; CDR3 length: 15; clone size: -; CDR3 DNA: TGCGCCAGCAGCTTGGCCTTGACAGGTACCTACGAGCAGTACTTC; CDR3 protein: CASSLALTGTYEQYF
J gene: TRBJ1-6; V gene: TRBV7-9; D gene: -; CDR3 length: 13; clone size: few; CDR3 DNA: TGTGCCAGCAGCCCCTTAGGGAATTCACCCCTCCACTTT; CDR3 protein: CASSPLGNSPLHF
J gene: TRBJ2-7; V gene: TRBV2; D gene: TRBD2; CDR3 length: 18; clone size: -; CDR3 DNA: TGTGCCAGCAGTACATCCGGGACTAGCGGGGGAGACCCCTACGAGCAGTACTTC; CDR3 protein: CASSTSGTSGGDPYEQYF
J gene: TRBJ2-3; V gene: TRBV9; D gene: TRBD1; CDR3 length: 15; clone size: -; CDR3 DNA: TGTGCCAGCAGCGTAAGGGGGCTGAGCACAGATACGCAGTATTTT; CDR3 protein: CASSVRGLSTDTQYF
J gene: TRBJ2-7; V gene: TRBV2; D gene: -; CDR3 length: 12; clone size: -; CDR3 DNA: TGTGCCAGCAGTGAAACGCCGTACGAGCAGTACTTC; CDR3 protein: CASSETPYEQYF
J gene: TRBJ1-1; V gene: TRBV19; D gene: -; CDR3 length: 13; clone size: -; CDR3 DNA: TGTGCCAGTAGTATTATCCTTGATTCTGAAGCTTTCTTT; CDR3 protein: CASSIILDSEAFF
J gene: TRBJ2-7; V gene: TRBV5-4; D gene: -; CDR3 length: 15; clone size: -; CDR3 DNA: TGTGCCAGCAGCTTGCCAGACCAGGGGCGATACGAGCAGTACTTC; CDR3 protein: CASSLPDQGRYEQYF
J gene: TRBJ2-3; V gene: TRBV5-1; D gene: -; CDR3 length: 16; clone size: -; CDR3 DNA: TGCGCCAGCAGCTTGGATCTTGCGGGGAGCACAGATACGCAGTATTTT; CDR3 protein: CASSLDLAGSTDTQYF
J gene: TRBJ2-1; V gene: TRBV4-3; D gene: TRBD1; CDR3 length: 16; clone size: -; CDR3 DNA: TGCGCCAGCAGCCAAGTACGGGACAGGAAGTACAATGAGCAGTTCTTC; CDR3 protein: CASSQVRDRKYNEQFF